This T cell receptor (beta chain) was sequenced in a study of T cell changes during pregnancy in multiple sclerosis. Germline V gene data show CDR1 as SGHRS and CDR2 as YFSETQ. Trimming removed 2 bases from V and 7 bases from J, with 12 bases in between. The CDR3 loop spans 14 amino acids. Assay used: immunoSEQ multiplex PCR; TCRdb lists only in-frame clones, some missing. The sample records 45,000 to 70,000 clones, 92% being singletons. The V gene is TRBV5-1, the J gene TRBJ2-2; D call uncertain. The receptor comes from a female donor with multiple sclerosis, enrolled in a pregnancy study. The source was CD4+ T cells from peripheral blood mononuclear cells, collected after pregnancy. CDR3 residues: CASSFTPGVGELFF. The DNA for the CDR3 is TGCGCCAGCAGCTTTACGCCTGGAGTCGGGGAGCTGTTTTTT.